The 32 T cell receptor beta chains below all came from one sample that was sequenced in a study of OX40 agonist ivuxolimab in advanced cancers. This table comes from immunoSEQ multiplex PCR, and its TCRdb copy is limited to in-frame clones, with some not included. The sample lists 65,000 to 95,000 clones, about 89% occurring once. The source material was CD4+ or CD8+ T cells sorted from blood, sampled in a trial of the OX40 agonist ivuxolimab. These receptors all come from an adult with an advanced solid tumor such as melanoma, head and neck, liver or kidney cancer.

The CDR3, as DNA: TGCGCCAGCAGTGAACACAGGGGCCACTATGGCTACACCTTC. It yields the protein CASSEHRGHYGYTF. The rearrangement uses TRBV5-1 and TRBJ1-2; 7 bases map to TRBD1. CDR3 size: 14 residues. V gave up 5 bases and J gave up 3 bases; unmatched junction bases: 7. Germline-derived CDR1 and CDR2 are SGHRS and YFSETQ.

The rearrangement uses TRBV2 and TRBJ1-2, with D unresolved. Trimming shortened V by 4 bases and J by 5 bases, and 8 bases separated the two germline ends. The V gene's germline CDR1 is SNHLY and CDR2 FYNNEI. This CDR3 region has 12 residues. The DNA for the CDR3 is TGTGCCAGCAGTGTAGGGCGATATGGCTACACCTTC. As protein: CASSVGRYGYTF.

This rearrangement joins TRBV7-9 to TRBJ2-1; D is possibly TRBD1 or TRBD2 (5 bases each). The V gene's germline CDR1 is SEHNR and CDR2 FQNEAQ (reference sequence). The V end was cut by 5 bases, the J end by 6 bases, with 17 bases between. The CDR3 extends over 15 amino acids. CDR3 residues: CASSPRGVRGNEQFF. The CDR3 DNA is TGTGCCAGCAGCCCTCGGGGCGTAAGGGGCAATGAGCAGTTCTTC.

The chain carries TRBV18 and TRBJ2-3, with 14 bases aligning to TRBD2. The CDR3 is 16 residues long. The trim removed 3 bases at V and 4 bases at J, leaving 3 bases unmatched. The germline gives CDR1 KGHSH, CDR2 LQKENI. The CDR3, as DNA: TGTGCCAGCTCACCCGGGACTAGCGGGAGAGCAGATACGCAGTATTTT. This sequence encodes CASSPGTSGRADTQYF. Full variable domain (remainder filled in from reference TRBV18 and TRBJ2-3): NAGVMQNPRHLVRRRGQEARLRCSPMKGHSHVYWYRQLPEEGLKFMVYLQKENIIDESGMPKERFSAEFPKEGPSILRIQQVVRGDSAAYFCASSPGTSGRADTQYFGPGTRLTVL.

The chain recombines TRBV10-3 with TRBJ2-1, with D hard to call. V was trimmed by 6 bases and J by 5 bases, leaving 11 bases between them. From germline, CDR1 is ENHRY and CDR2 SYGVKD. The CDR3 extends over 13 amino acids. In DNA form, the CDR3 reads TGTGCCATCAGGGTTCGATGGGACAATGAGCAGTTCTTC. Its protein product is CAIRVRWDNEQFF.

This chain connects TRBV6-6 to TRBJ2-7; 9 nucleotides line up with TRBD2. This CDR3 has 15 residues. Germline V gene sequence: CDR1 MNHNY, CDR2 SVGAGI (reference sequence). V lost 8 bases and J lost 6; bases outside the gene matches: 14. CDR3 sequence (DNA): TGTGCCAGCCGGCTCCAAATTAGCGGGAGACTCGAGCAGTACTTC. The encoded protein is CASRLQISGRLEQYF.

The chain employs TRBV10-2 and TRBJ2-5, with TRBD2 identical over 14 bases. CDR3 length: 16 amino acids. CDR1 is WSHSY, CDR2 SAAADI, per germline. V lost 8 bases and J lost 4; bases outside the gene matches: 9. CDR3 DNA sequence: TGCGCCAGCTCCCGGACTAGCGGGGGGCCGGGAGAGACCCAGTACTTC. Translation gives CASSRTSGGPGETQYF.

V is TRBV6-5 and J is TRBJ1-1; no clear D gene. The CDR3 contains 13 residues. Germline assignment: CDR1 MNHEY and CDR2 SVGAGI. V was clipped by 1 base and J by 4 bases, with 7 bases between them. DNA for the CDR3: TGTGCCAGCAGTTACTGGGAGACCACTGAAGCTTTCTTT. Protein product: CASSYWETTEAFF.

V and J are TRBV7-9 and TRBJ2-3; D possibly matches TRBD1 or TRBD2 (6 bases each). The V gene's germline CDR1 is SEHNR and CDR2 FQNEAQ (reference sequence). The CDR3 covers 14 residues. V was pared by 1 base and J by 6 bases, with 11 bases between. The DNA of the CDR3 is TGTGCCAGCAGCTTAGGGGGGGCGGCCGATACGCAGTATTTT. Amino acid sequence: CASSLGGAADTQYF.

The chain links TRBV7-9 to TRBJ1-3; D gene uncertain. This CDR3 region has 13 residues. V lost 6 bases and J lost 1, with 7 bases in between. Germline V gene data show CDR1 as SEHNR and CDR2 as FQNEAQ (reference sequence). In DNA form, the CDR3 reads TGTGCCAGCAGTTTCGGGTCTGGAAACACCATATATTTT. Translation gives CASSFGSGNTIYF.

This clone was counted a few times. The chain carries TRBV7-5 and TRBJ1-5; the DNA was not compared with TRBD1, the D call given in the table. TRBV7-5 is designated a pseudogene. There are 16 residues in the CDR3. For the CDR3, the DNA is TGTGTCAGAAGCCTCACGACAGGGGATTTGGATCAGCCCCAGCATTTT. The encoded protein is CVRSLTTGDLDQPQHF.

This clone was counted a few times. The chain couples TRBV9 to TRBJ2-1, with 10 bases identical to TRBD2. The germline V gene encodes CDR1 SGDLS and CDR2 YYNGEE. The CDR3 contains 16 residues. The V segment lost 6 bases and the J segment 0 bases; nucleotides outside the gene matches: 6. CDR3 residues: CASTKRGGGSYNEQFF. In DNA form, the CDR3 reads TGTGCCAGCACCAAGCGGGGGGGTGGCTCCTACAATGAGCAGTTCTTC.

The DNA for the CDR3 is TGTGCCAGCAGGAAACGAGGACAGGATCTTTACGAGCAGTACTTC. It yields the protein CASRKRGQDLYEQYF. The rearrangement uses TRBV6-1 and TRBJ2-7, with 7 bases identical to TRBD1. V was clipped by 6 bases and J by 4 bases; unmatched bases: 12. Germline V gene lookup returns CDR1 MNHNS and CDR2 SASEGT. The CDR3 runs to 15 residues.

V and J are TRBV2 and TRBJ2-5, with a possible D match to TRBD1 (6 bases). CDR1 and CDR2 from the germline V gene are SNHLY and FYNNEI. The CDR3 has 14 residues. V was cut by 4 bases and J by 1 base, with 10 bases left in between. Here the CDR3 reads CASSGGHTQETQYF. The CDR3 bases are TGTGCCAGCAGTGGGGGACATACCCAAGAGACCCAGTACTTC.

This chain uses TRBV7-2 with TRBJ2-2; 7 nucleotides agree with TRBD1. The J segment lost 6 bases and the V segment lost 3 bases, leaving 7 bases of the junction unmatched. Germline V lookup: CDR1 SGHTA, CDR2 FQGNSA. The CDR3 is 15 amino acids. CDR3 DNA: TGTGCCAGCAGCTTCTATGACAGGGTCGCCGGGGAGCTGTTTTTT. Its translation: CASSFYDRVAGELFF.

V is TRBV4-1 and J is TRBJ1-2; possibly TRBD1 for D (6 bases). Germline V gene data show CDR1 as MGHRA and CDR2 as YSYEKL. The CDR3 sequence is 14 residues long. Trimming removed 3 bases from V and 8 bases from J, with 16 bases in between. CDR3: CASSHVEGGEGYTF. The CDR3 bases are TGCGCCAGCAGCCACGTCGAGGGGGGGGAAGGCTACACCTTC.

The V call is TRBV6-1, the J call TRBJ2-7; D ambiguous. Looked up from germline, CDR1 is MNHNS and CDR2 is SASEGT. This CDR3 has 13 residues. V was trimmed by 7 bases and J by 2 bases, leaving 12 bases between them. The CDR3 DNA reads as TGTGCCAGCACACGGCCCGAAACCTACGAGCAGTACTTC. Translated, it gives CASTRPETYEQYF.

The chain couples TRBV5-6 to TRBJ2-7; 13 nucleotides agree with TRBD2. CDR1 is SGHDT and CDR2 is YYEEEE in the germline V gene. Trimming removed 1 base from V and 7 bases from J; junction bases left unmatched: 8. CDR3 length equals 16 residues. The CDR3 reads CASSLLGTSGTREQYF. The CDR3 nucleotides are TGTGCCAGCAGCTTGCTTGGGACTAGCGGGACCCGAGAGCAGTACTTC.

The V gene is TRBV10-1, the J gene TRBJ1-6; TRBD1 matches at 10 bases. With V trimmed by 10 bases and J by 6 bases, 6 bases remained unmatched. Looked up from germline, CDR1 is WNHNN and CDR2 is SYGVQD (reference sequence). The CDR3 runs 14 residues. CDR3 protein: CATTGQGLNSPLHF. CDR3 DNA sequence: TGCGCCACCACGGGACAGGGGCTTAATTCACCCCTCCACTTT.

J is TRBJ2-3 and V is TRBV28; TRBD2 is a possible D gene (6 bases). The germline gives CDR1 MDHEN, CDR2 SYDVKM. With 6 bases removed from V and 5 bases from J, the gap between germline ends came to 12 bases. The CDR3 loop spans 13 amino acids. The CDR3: CASSSGGEDTQYF. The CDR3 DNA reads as TGTGCCAGCAGCTCCGGGGGTGAAGATACGCAGTATTTT.

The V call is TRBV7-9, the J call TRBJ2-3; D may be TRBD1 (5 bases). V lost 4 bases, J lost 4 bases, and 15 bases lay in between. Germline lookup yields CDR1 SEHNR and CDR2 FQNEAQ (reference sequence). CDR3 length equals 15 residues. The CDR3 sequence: CASSSGLPAADTQYF. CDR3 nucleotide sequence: TGTGCCAGCAGCTCAGGGCTTCCCGCGGCAGATACGCAGTATTTT. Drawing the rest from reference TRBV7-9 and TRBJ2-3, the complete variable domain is DTGVSQNPRHKITKRGQNVTFRCDPISEHNRLYWYRQTLGQGPEFLTYFQNEAQLEKSRLLSDRFSAERPKGSFSTLEIQRTEQGDSAMYLCASSSGLPAADTQYFGPGTRLTVL.

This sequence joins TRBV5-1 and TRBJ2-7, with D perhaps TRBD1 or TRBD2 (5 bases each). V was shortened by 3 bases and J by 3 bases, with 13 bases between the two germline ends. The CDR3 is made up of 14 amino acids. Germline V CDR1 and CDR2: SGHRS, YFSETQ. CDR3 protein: CASSSRDGNYEQYF. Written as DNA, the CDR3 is TGCGCCAGCAGCTCACGGGACGGAAACTACGAGCAGTACTTC. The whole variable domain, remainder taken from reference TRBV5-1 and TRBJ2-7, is KAGVTQTPRYLIKTRGQQVTLSCSPISGHRSVSWYQQTPGQGLQFLFEYFSETQRNKGNFPGRFSGRQFSNSRSEMNVSTLELGDSALYLCASSSRDGNYEQYFGPGTRLTVT.

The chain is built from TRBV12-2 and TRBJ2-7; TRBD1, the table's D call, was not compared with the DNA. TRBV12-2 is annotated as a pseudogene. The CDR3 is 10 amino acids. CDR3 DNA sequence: TGTGCAAGTCTCCCGACGGAACAGCCGTTC. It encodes CASLPTEQPF.

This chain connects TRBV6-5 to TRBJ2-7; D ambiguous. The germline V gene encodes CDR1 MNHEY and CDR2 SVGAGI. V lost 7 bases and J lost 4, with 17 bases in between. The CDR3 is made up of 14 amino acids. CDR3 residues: CASTPPGERYEQYF. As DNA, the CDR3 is TGTGCCAGCACCCCCCCAGGCGAAAGATACGAGCAGTACTTC.

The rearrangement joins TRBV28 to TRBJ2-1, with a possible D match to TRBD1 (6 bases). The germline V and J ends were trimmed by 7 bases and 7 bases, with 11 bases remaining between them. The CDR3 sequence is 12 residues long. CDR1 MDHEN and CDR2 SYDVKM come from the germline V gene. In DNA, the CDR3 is TGTGCCAGCACCGAAAGGGGGAATGAGCAGTTCTTC. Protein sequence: CASTERGNEQFF. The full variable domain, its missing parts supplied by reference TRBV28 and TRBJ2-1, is DVKVTQSSRYLVKRTGEKVFLECVQDMDHENMFWYRQDPGLGLRLIYFSYDVKMKEKGDIPEGYSVSREKKERFSLILESASTNQTSMYLCASTERGNEQFFGPGTRLTVL.

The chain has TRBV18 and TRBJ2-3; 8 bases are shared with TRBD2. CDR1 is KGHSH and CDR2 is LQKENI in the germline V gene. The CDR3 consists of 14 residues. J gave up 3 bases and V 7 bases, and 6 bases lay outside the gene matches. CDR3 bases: TGTGCCAGCTGCGGACTAGCAAGGACAGATACGCAGTATTTT. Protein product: CASCGLARTDTQYF.

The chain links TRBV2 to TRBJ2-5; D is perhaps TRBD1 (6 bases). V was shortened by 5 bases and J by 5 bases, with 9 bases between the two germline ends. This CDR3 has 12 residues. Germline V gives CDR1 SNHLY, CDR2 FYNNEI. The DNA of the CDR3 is TGTGCCAGCAGTCCAGGGGAGGAGACCCAGTACTTC. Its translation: CASSPGEETQYF.

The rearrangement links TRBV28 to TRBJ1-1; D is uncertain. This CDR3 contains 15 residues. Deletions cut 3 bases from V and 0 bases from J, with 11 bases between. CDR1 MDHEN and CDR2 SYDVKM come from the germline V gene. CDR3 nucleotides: TGTGCCAGCAGTTTCGTAGGTCGGATGAACACTGAAGCTTTCTTT. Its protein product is CASSFVGRMNTEAFF.

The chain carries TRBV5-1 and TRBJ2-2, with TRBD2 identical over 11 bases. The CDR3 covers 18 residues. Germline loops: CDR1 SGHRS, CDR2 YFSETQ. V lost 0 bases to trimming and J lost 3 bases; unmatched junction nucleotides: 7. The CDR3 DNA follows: TGCGCCAGCAGCTTGGTTGGTAGCGGGAGGGAAGACACCGGGGAGCTGTTTTTT. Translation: CASSLVGSGREDTGELFF.

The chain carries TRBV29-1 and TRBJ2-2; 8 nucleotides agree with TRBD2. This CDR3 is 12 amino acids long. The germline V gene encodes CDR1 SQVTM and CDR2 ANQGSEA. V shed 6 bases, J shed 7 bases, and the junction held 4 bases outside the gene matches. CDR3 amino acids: CSVGLAGGELFF. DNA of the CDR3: TGCAGCGTGGGGCTAGCGGGCGGGGAGCTGTTTTTT.

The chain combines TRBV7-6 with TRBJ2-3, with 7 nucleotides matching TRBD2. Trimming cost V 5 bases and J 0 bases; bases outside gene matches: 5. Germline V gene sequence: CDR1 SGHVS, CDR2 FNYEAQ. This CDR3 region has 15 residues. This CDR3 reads CASSRGRASTDTQYF. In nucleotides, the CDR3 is TGTGCCAGCAGCCGAGGGAGGGCTAGCACAGATACGCAGTATTTT. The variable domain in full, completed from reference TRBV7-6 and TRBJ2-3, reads GAGVSQSPRYKVTKRGQDVALRCDPISGHVSLYWYRQALGQGPEFLTYFNYEAQQDKSGLPNDRFSAERPEGSISTLTIQRTEQRDSAMYRCASSRGRASTDTQYFGPGTRLTVL.

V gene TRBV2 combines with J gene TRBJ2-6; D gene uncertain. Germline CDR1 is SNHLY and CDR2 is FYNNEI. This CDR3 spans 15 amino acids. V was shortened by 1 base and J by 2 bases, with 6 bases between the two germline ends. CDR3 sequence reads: CASSEEMAGANVLTF. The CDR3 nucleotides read TGTGCCAGCAGTGAAGAAATGGCTGGGGCCAACGTCCTGACTTTC. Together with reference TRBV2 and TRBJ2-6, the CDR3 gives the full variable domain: EPEVTQTPSHQVTQMGQEVILRCVPISNHLYFYWYRQILGQKVEFLVSFYNNEISEKSEIFDDQFSVERPDGSNFTLKIRSTKLEDSAMYFCASSEEMAGANVLTFGAGSRLTVL.